The 24 T cell receptor beta chains given below trace back to one sample, sequenced in a study of CD8 T cells in ankylosing spondylitis. A single record per CDR3 protein comes from TCRdb applying MiXCR to the 5' RACE reads. The data hold a few hundred thousand distinct CDR3 sequences, with about 20% observed a single time. The specimen was blood, either unsorted or a sorted T cell fraction (not recorded which). The source of these receptors is a female donor with ankylosing spondylitis or in good health (not recorded which).

This clonotype was seen a few times. The chain employs TRBV18 and TRBJ2-5, with D maybe TRBD2 (6 bases). The CDR3 runs 11 residues. Per germline, CDR1 KGHSH and CDR2 LQKENI. V lost 8 bases to trimming and J lost 10 bases, with 14 bases between them. CDR3 protein: CASQTGGVQYF. The DNA of the CDR3 is TGTGCCAGCCAAACCGGCGGGGTCCAGTACTTC.

The V gene is TRBV11-2, the J gene TRBJ2-5; possible D gene TRBD1, 6 bases. The CDR3 has 17 residues. V lost 3 bases and J 3 bases, leaving 20 bases between the germline ends. Germline CDR1 reads SGHAT; CDR2 reads FQNNGV. CDR3 region: CASSFRRTGRGEETQYF. The CDR3 DNA reads as TGTGCCAGCAGCTTTAGGAGAACAGGGAGAGGAGAAGAGACCCAGTACTTC.

This rearrangement joins TRBV29-1 to TRBJ1-4, with 11 bases that match TRBD1. V shed 8 bases, J shed 7 bases, and the junction held 6 bases outside the gene matches. The CDR3 spans 13 residues. CDR1 SQVTM and CDR2 ANQGSEA come from the germline V gene. This CDR3 is CSSWDRGFEKLFF. Here the CDR3 DNA reads TGCAGCTCGTGGGACAGGGGGTTTGAAAAACTGTTTTTT.

The chain links TRBV27 to TRBJ2-5; 10 bases map to TRBD1. The V and J ends lost 5 bases and 4 bases, in that order; junction bases with no gene match: 10. From germline, CDR1 is MNHEY and CDR2 SMNVEV (reference sequence). The CDR3 runs 16 residues. The CDR3 DNA reads as TGTGCCAGCAGTCCCCGGACAGGGGGTAAAGGAGAGACCCAGTACTTC. It codes for CASSPRTGGKGETQYF.

J is TRBJ2-1 and V is TRBV6-1, with D possibly matching TRBD2 (5 bases). CDR1 is MNHNS and CDR2 is SASEGT in the germline V gene. V was clipped by 6 bases and J by 5 bases, with 26 bases between them. This CDR3 spans 18 amino acids. The CDR3 protein is CASSPGNGESQMDNEQFF. CDR3 coding DNA: TGTGCCAGCAGCCCTGGGAATGGGGAGTCCCAAATGGACAATGAGCAGTTCTTC.

This CDR3 is CASSPGGSSNEQFF. The CDR3 coding sequence is TGTGCCAGCAGTCCCGGGGGTTCGTCGAATGAGCAGTTCTTC. This sequence joins TRBV12-3 or TRBV12-4 and TRBJ2-1; a possible D gene is TRBD2 (6 bases). The CDR3 consists of 14 residues. The germline V and J ends were trimmed by 5 bases and 7 bases, with 15 bases remaining between them.

This clonotype was seen a handful of times. The rearrangement uses TRBV6-5 and TRBJ2-2; D remains ambiguous. Trimming cost V 0 bases and J 4 bases, with 15 bases left between them. The CDR3 loop spans 17 amino acids. Looked up from germline, CDR1 is MNHEY and CDR2 is SVGAGI. Written as DNA, the CDR3 is TGTGCCAGCAGTTACTCGAGTAACCTGCAGGCCACCGGGGAGCTGTTTTTT. Amino acid sequence: CASSYSSNLQATGELFF.

This clonotype appeared a single time. The chain employs TRBV5-1 and TRBJ1-1; D uncertain. The germline V and J ends were trimmed by 3 bases and 1 base, with 13 bases remaining between them. Germline V gene data show CDR1 as SGHRS and CDR2 as YFSETQ. CDR3 length equals 15 residues. CDR3 protein: CASSSLASKNTEAFF. The CDR3 DNA reads as TGCGCCAGCAGCTCCCTCGCGTCAAAGAACACTGAAGCTTTCTTT.

At least ten counts were recorded for this clonotype. The chain joins TRBV6-1 to TRBJ2-1, with D possibly being TRBD1 (5 bases). This CDR3 contains 13 residues. Trimming removed 6 bases at V and 5 bases at J, with 11 bases between. Germline V gene data show CDR1 as MNHNS and CDR2 as SASEGT. The DNA for the CDR3 is TGTGCCAGCAGCCTCTTAGGGGACAATGAGCAGTTCTTC. Translated: CASSLLGDNEQFF.

The genes are TRBV12-3 or TRBV12-4 and TRBJ2-2, with 7 bases that match TRBD2. The CDR3 consists of 15 residues. The V segment lost 3 bases and the J segment 7 bases; nucleotides outside the gene matches: 8. The CDR3 loop is CASSFGEAGLGELFF. The CDR3 nucleotides are TGTGCCAGCAGTTTCGGTGAAGCGGGACTCGGGGAGCTGTTTTTT.

This clonotype was seen only a few times. The rearrangement joins TRBV28 to TRBJ2-3; 13 nucleotides align to TRBD2. CDR1 MDHEN and CDR2 SYDVKM come from the germline V gene. The CDR3 covers 18 residues. Germline trimming cut 2 bases from V and 3 bases from J; bases unmatched to any gene: 8. CDR3 bases: TGTGCCAGCAGTTTAGGGACTAGCGGGACCCTTACGACAGATACGCAGTATTTT. The encoded protein is CASSLGTSGTLTTDTQYF.

The V call is TRBV30, the J call TRBJ2-1; 9 nucleotides align to TRBD2. The germline V gene has CDR1 GTSNPN and CDR2 SVGIG (reference sequence). After removal of 2 bases from V and 4 bases from J, the junction contained 9 bases not matched to a gene. The CDR3 runs 16 residues. In DNA, the CDR3 is TGTGCCTGGAGTATCTCCTTAGCGGGAGTGTACAATGAGCAGTTCTTC. Translating gives CAWSISLAGVYNEQFF.

This clonotype was detected only a few times. V gene TRBV10-3 combines with J gene TRBJ2-5, with 7 bases matching TRBD2. The V and J ends lost 3 bases and 1 base, in that order; junction bases with no gene match: 2. The CDR3 length is 14 residues. CDR1 ENHRY and CDR2 SYGVKD come from the germline V gene. This chain's CDR3 is CAISDGLGQETQYF. CDR3 DNA: TGTGCCATCAGTGACGGACTAGGCCAAGAGACCCAGTACTTC.

The rearrangement links TRBV20-1 to TRBJ2-5, with 7 bases matching TRBD2. The CDR3 is 16 residues long. Germline CDR1 and CDR2: DFQATT and SNEGSKA (reference sequence). Germline trimming cut 6 bases from V and 5 bases from J; bases unmatched to any gene: 18. This CDR3 is CSARVAGVTRGETQYF. The CDR3 DNA follows: TGCAGTGCCAGGGTGGCGGGAGTAACGCGCGGGGAGACCCAGTACTTC.

This chain links TRBV5-1 with TRBJ2-3, with 10 bases fitting TRBD2. V dropped 7 bases and J dropped 3; count of bases not matched to a gene: 5. Germline V CDR1 and CDR2: SGHRS, YFSETQ. The length of the CDR3 is 14 residues. DNA of the CDR3: TGCGCCAGCCGGACTAGCGGAGGGACAGATACGCAGTATTTT. The encoded protein is CASRTSGGTDTQYF. The variable domain in full, completed from reference TRBV5-1 and TRBJ2-3, reads KAGVTQTPRYLIKTRGQQVTLSCSPISGHRSVSWYQQTPGQGLQFLFEYFSETQRNKGNFPGRFSGRQFSNSRSEMNVSTLELGDSALYLCASRTSGGTDTQYFGPGTRLTVL.

This clonotype was recorded many times. The genes are TRBV29-1 and TRBJ1-1; TRBD1 agrees at 9 bases. The germline V gene encodes CDR1 SQVTM and CDR2 ANQGSEA. The CDR3 sequence is 14 residues long. The ends lost 5 bases at V and 2 bases at J; junction bases unmatched: 6. CDR3: CSVLGQGLNTEAFF. In nucleotides, the CDR3 is TGCAGCGTTCTGGGACAGGGACTTAACACTGAAGCTTTCTTT.

The chain uses TRBV9 and TRBJ2-7, with 10 bases lining up with TRBD2. V trimming: 0 bases; J trimming: 5 bases; junction bases outside the gene matches: 5. The CDR3 is made up of 15 amino acids. Germline-derived CDR1 and CDR2 are SGDLS and YYNGEE. Here the CDR3 reads CASSVEGLATNEQYF. DNA for the CDR3: TGTGCCAGCAGCGTAGAGGGACTAGCGACGAACGAGCAGTACTTC.

The chain carries TRBV27 and TRBJ1-4; D remains unclear. The germline CDR1 and CDR2 sequences are MNHEY and SMNVEV (reference sequence). The V and J ends lost 5 bases and 6 bases respectively, with 10 bases between them. CDR3 size: 13 residues. This CDR3 is CASSPRLHEKLFF. CDR3 DNA sequence: TGTGCCAGCAGTCCACGCCTCCATGAAAAACTGTTTTTT.

The chain links TRBV20-1 to TRBJ2-1; TRBD2 might be the D (6 bases). In germline, CDR1 is DFQATT, CDR2 SNEGSKA (reference sequence). Trimming took 6 bases from V and 4 from J, leaving 10 bases between them. This CDR3 spans 12 amino acids. The CDR3 coding sequence is TGCAGTGCCGGGAGTACTTACAATGAGCAGTTCTTC. Its translation: CSAGSTYNEQFF.

The sample holds many counts of this clonotype. The CDR3 spells CASTGTSGSKNEQFF. The CDR3, as DNA: TGTGCCAGCACCGGGACTAGCGGGAGTAAAAATGAGCAGTTCTTC. The chain uses TRBV6-6 and TRBJ2-1; TRBD2 matches 14 bases. Looked up from germline, CDR1 is MNHNY and CDR2 is SVGAGI (reference sequence). The J segment lost 7 bases and the V segment lost 7 bases, leaving 6 bases of the junction unmatched. The length of the CDR3 is 15 residues.

V gene TRBV10-3 combines with J gene TRBJ2-1, with unresolved D. V shed 0 bases and J shed 9 bases, with 21 bases lying between them. CDR1 is ENHRY and CDR2 is SYGVKD in the germline V gene. CDR3 length: 17 amino acids. CDR3 in DNA: TGTGCCATCAGTGAGTCCGGAACACTCATAGAAAAAAGTGAGCAGTTCTTC. Its translation is CAISESGTLIEKSEQFF.

This clonotype was observed a few times. The gene calls are TRBV7-3 and TRBJ2-7, with D maybe TRBD2 (6 bases). V lost 3 bases and J lost 7, with 22 bases in between. Germline V lookup: CDR1 SGHTA, CDR2 FQGTGA. The CDR3 extends over 16 amino acids. CDR3 sequence (DNA): TGTGCCAGCAGCTTGACCCCAGGAGGCCCCGCGGGGGAGCAGTACTTC. Amino acids: CASSLTPGGPAGEQYF. Using reference TRBV7-3 and TRBJ2-7 for the parts outside the CDR3, the full variable domain is GAGVSQTPSNKVTEKGKYVELRCDPISGHTALYWYRQSLGQGPEFLIYFQGTGAADDSGLPNDRFFAVRPEGSVSTLKIQRTERGDSAVYLCASSLTPGGPAGEQYFGPGTRLTVT.

The chain carries TRBV6-5 and TRBJ2-1, with D possibly TRBD2 on 5 matching bases. Germline CDR1 is MNHEY and CDR2 is SVGAGI. There are 15 residues in the CDR3. Trimming left V 3 bases short and J 5 bases short, with 14 bases between. Here the CDR3 reads CASSYRGERHNEQFF. Written as DNA, the CDR3 is TGTGCCAGCAGTTATCGGGGAGAGAGACACAATGAGCAGTTCTTC.

The table lists this clonotype with many counts. The genes are TRBV6-1 and TRBJ2-7, with TRBD2 matching over 11 bases. The germline V gene encodes CDR1 MNHNS and CDR2 SASEGT. The CDR3 runs to 14 residues. The V and J ends lost 5 bases and 4 bases, in that order; junction bases with no gene match: 4. The CDR3 DNA reads as TGTGCCAGCAGTCAAGGGACTAGCGGATACGAGCAGTACTTC. Residues: CASSQGTSGYEQYF.